The rows below give T cell receptor beta chains drawn from one sample of a study of blood T cell repertoires in COVID-19. The table came from immunoSEQ multiplex PCR; TCRdb's copy has only in-frame clones and leaves some out. The table lists about 75,000 clones, about nine tenths of them singletons. The source material was peripheral blood. These receptors all stem from a human donor in a cohort sampled during active COVID-19. Both conserved end residues are part of each CDR3. The D gene is left open where the match is weak.

v_call	d_call	j_call	cdr3_aa	cdr3_nt
TRBV6-5	TRBD2	TRBJ2-5	CASSPPGGKKETQYF	TGTGCCAGCAGTCCCCCGGGAGGGAAGAAGGAGACCCAGTACTTC
TRBV19	TRBD2	TRBJ2-4	CASIITLAGGRTIQYF	TGTGCCAGTATTATAACCCTAGCGGGGGGGCGGACCATTCAGTACTTC
TRBV27	-	TRBJ1-6	CASSLSLGASYNSPLHF	TGTGCCAGCAGTTTATCGTTGGGGGCCAGCTATAATTCACCCCTCCACTTT
TRBV29-1	TRBD2	TRBJ2-7	CSVEVPSGVSYEQYF	TGCAGCGTTGAAGTTCCTAGCGGGGTGTCCTACGAGCAGTACTTC
TRBV13	-	TRBJ2-3	CASSSTDTQYF	TGTGCCAGCAGCTCGACAGATACGCAGTATTTT
TRBV20-1	-	TRBJ2-1	CSARPNEQFF	TGCAGTGCTAGACCAAATGAGCAGTTCTTC
TRBV18	TRBD1	TRBJ1-6	CASSPGQGTLHF	TGTGCCAGCTCCCCAGGACAGGGAACCCTCCACTTT
TRBV2	TRBD2	TRBJ2-3	CASSEIMTSGTSTDTQYF	TGTGCCAGCAGTGAAATAATGACTAGCGGAACTAGCACAGATACGCAGTATTTT
TRBV25-1	TRBD1	TRBJ2-5	CASSDQTGGEQETQYF	TGTGCCAGCAGTGATCAGACAGGGGGTGAACAAGAGACCCAGTACTTC
TRBV5-4	-	TRBJ1-1	CASSLQGRDTEAFF	TGTGCCAGCAGCTTGCAGGGTCGGGACACTGAAGCTTTCTTT